A single sample is the source of the 23 T cell receptor beta chains below, sequenced in a study of blood T cell repertoires in COVID-19 (dated by TCRdb to the early 2020s). The library was prepared using the immunoSEQ multiplex PCR assay. The immuneACCESS repertoire file appears here via TCRdb, limited to in-frame rearrangements. These files lack a portion of the clones; in checked studies, under half of the deficit traces to unresolved V genes, and the cause of the others is not known. Counted in this sample were 440,000 or so clones; 70% to 90% of them appeared once. The top ten clones comprise approximately 1.5% of the sample. Sample: peripheral blood. The receptors stem from a woman aged 35 to 49 with COVID-19, enrolled during active disease.

The chain couples TRBV6-1 to TRBJ1-1; D is unresolved. V shed 2 bases and J shed 5 bases, with 9 bases lying between them. Germline V gene data show CDR1 as MNHNS and CDR2 as SASEGT. The CDR3 runs 13 residues. The CDR3 DNA is TGTGCCAGCAGTGAACATACGGGGACTGAAGCTTTCTTT. Residues: CASSEHTGTEAFF.

The chain couples TRBV6-5 to TRBJ2-1; possible D gene TRBD2, 6 bases. CDR3 length: 15 amino acids. Germline CDR1 MNHEY, CDR2 SVGAGI. Trimming stripped 2 bases from V and 3 bases from J, with 11 bases between. The CDR3 sequence is CASSYEWGDYNEQFF. CDR3 bases: TGTGCCAGCAGTTACGAATGGGGGGACTACAATGAGCAGTTCTTC.

The chain carries TRBV7-9 and TRBJ2-3; a weak D match, TRBD2 (6 bases). The CDR3 length is 15 residues. From germline, CDR1 is SEHNR and CDR2 FQNEAQ (reference sequence). The V gene lost 5 bases and the J gene lost 1 base, with 13 bases spanning the gap. CDR3 region: CASSRPWRGTDTQYF. The CDR3 nucleotides are TGTGCCAGCAGCCGGCCCTGGAGGGGCACAGATACGCAGTATTTT.

This chain connects TRBV7-9 to TRBJ2-7; a possible D gene is TRBD2 (6 bases). Germline V gene lookup returns CDR1 SEHNR and CDR2 FQNEAQ (reference sequence). The CDR3 loop spans 14 amino acids. The V end was cut by 2 bases, the J end by 1 base, with 9 bases between. As DNA, the CDR3 is TGTGCCAGCAGCTTATTAGCGGATTCCTACGAGCAGTACTTC. It specifies CASSLLADSYEQYF.

This chain uses TRBV18 with TRBJ2-6; TRBD1 aligns across 9 bases. The ends lost 8 bases at V and 0 bases at J; junction bases unmatched: 5. CDR3 length: 16 amino acids. Germline V gives CDR1 KGHSH, CDR2 LQKENI. The CDR3 region has the DNA TGTGCCAGCACGACAGGGGGAAGCTCTGGGGCCAACGTCCTGACTTTC. Protein sequence: CASTTGGSSGANVLTF.

The chain is built from TRBV19 and TRBJ1-1, with D possibly matching TRBD1 (5 bases). This CDR3 contains 13 residues. Germline V gene data show CDR1 as LNHDA and CDR2 as SQIVND (reference sequence). V lost 7 bases to trimming and J lost 5 bases, with 14 bases between them. The CDR3 loop is CASMRTFRTEAFF. In DNA form, the CDR3 reads TGTGCCAGTATGAGGACATTCCGTACTGAAGCTTTCTTT.

The chain joins TRBV9 to TRBJ1-1, with TRBD1 as a possible D gene (6 bases). The V gene lost 2 bases and the J gene lost 1 base, with 9 bases spanning the gap. Germline values: CDR1 SGDLS, CDR2 YYNGEE. CDR3 length: 14 residues. CDR3 residues: CASSVDRENTEAFF. The CDR3 coding sequence is TGTGCCAGCAGCGTGGACAGAGAGAACACTGAAGCTTTCTTT.

The chain has TRBV28 and TRBJ2-7; the match to TRBD1 covers 7 bases. This CDR3 comprises 15 residues. The germline CDR1 and CDR2 sequences are MDHEN and SYDVKM. The junction had 9 bases not matched to a gene; V was cut back by 5 bases and J by 2 bases. CDR3 in amino acids: CASSIPGTGAYEQYF. CDR3 bases: TGTGCCAGCAGTATACCCGGTACAGGGGCCTACGAGCAGTACTTC.

This chain connects TRBV12-3 or TRBV12-4 to TRBJ1-1; D gene ambiguous. V lost 5 bases and J lost 3, with 10 bases in between. The CDR3 contains 13 residues. This CDR3 is CASSPPGYTEAFF. The CDR3 bases are TGTGCCAGCAGTCCCCCGGGGTACACTGAAGCTTTCTTT.

The chain recombines TRBV7-6 with TRBJ2-1; 7 bases agree with TRBD2. The V gene end was trimmed by 1 base and the J gene end by 14 bases; junction bases not matched to a gene: 2. Germline V CDR1 and CDR2: SGHVS, FNYEAQ. The CDR3 is made up of 11 amino acids. As DNA, the CDR3 is TGTGCCAGCAGCTTAGAGGGGAGGGAGTTCTTC. As protein: CASSLEGREFF. The full variable domain, completed using reference TRBV7-6 and TRBJ2-1, is GAGVSQSPRYKVTKRGQDVALRCDPISGHVSLYWYRQALGQGPEFLTYFNYEAQQDKSGLPNDRFSAERPEGSISTLTIQRTEQRDSAMYRCASSLEGREFFGPGTRLTVL.

The rearrangement links TRBV9 to TRBJ2-3, with 9 positions matching TRBD2. The V segment lost 4 bases and the J segment 0 bases; nucleotides outside the gene matches: 12. The germline gives CDR1 SGDLS, CDR2 YYNGEE. This CDR3 region has 18 residues. CDR3 sequence reads: CASSFERTSDGSTDTQYF. For the CDR3, the DNA is TGTGCCAGCAGCTTCGAAAGGACTAGCGACGGGAGCACAGATACGCAGTATTTT.

CDR3 in amino acids: CASSQTGYDTQYF. The CDR3 coding sequence is TGTGCCAGCAGCCAAACAGGGTACGATACGCAGTATTTT. The chain uses TRBV14 and TRBJ2-3, with D perhaps matching TRBD1 (6 bases). The CDR3 contains 13 residues. Germline V CDR1 and CDR2: SGHDN, FVKESK. Trimming pared 2 bases from V and 6 bases from J, leaving 9 bases between. Filled out from reference TRBV14 and TRBJ2-3, the complete variable domain reads EAGVTQFPSHSVIEKGQTVTLRCDPISGHDNLYWYRRVMGKEIKFLLHFVKESKQDESGMPNNRFLAERTGGTYSTLKVQPAELEDSGVYFCASSQTGYDTQYFGPGTRLTVL.

This clone was seen just once. The chain combines TRBV9 with TRBJ1-6, with D perhaps matching TRBD1 (6 bases). Between the trimmed V and J ends, which lost 3 bases and 7 bases, there was a span of 14 bases. Germline V CDR1 and CDR2: SGDLS, YYNGEE. This CDR3 region has 15 residues. In DNA form, the CDR3 reads TGTGCCAGCAGCGGGGGGCGCACCTCGAATTCACCCCTCCACTTT. Protein: CASSGGRTSNSPLHF.

The chain is built from TRBV24-1 and TRBJ2-3; 9 nucleotides agree with TRBD1. The V gene's germline CDR1 is KGHDR and CDR2 SFDVKD. CDR3 size: 18 residues. Trimming took 7 bases from V and 0 from J; bases not matched to a gene: 13. This CDR3 is CATSTSKTGGPSTDTQYF. DNA of the CDR3: TGTGCCACCAGCACCTCCAAAACAGGGGGCCCCAGCACAGATACGCAGTATTTT.

The chain has TRBV2 and TRBJ2-7, with 8 bases lining up with TRBD1. The CDR3 runs 15 residues. CDR1 SNHLY and CDR2 FYNNEI come from the germline V gene. V gave up 6 bases and J gave up 3 bases; unmatched junction bases: 10. The CDR3 sequence is CASRLGQGGRYEQYF. CDR3 bases: TGTGCCAGCAGACTCGGACAGGGAGGACGCTACGAGCAGTACTTC. Looking up the rest from reference TRBV2 and TRBJ2-7 gives the full variable domain: EPEVTQTPSHQVTQMGQEVILRCVPISNHLYFYWYRQILGQKVEFLVSFYNNEISEKSEIFDDQFSVERPDGSNFTLKIRSTKLEDSAMYFCASRLGQGGRYEQYFGPGTRLTVT.

The chain links TRBV9 to TRBJ1-1, with TRBD1 matching over 8 bases. Germline V gene sequence: CDR1 SGDLS, CDR2 YYNGEE. Unmatched junction bases numbered 6, after V lost 4 bases and J lost 1 base. The CDR3 is made up of 15 amino acids. For the CDR3, the DNA is TGTGCCAGCAGCCCTCAGGGGGCCCGGAACACTGAAGCTTTCTTT. Protein sequence: CASSPQGARNTEAFF.

The chain's CDR3 is CASSLVASGLAGVGAKNIQYF. CDR3 in DNA: TGTGCCAGCAGCTTAGTAGCCTCGGGACTAGCGGGAGTCGGGGCCAAAAACATTCAGTACTTC. The chain joins TRBV7-8 to TRBJ2-4; 14 bases agree with TRBD2. This CDR3 comprises 21 residues. Germline CDR1 and CDR2: SGHVS and FQNEAQ. The V segment lost 1 base and the J segment 1 base; nucleotides outside the gene matches: 12.

This clone was counted a single time. The chain carries TRBV6-2 or TRBV6-3 and TRBJ1-5, with TRBD1 as a possible D gene (6 bases). CDR1 MNHEY and CDR2 SVGEGT come from the germline V gene. Between the trimmed V and J ends, which lost 0 bases and 2 bases, there was a span of 14 bases. The CDR3 loop spans 17 amino acids. In nucleotides, the CDR3 is TGTGCCAGCAGTTACTCGACGCGGCAGGGGCGCAATCAGCCCCAGCATTTT. Amino acids: CASSYSTRQGRNQPQHF.

V usage is TRBV5-1 and J usage is TRBJ1-1; TRBD1 matches 10 bases. The germline V gene has CDR1 SGHRS and CDR2 YFSETQ. V trimming: 4 bases; J trimming: 0 bases; junction bases outside the gene matches: 18. The CDR3 has 20 amino acids. CDR3 in amino acids: CASSPNPTGGISSVNTEAFF. CDR3 nucleotides: TGCGCCAGCAGCCCCAACCCGACAGGGGGCATCTCTTCCGTGAACACTGAAGCTTTCTTT.

In its sample, this clone was seen a few times. The V and J genes are TRBV2 and TRBJ1-2; a possible D gene is TRBD1 (6 bases). The CDR3 totals 13 residues. The V and J ends lost 2 bases and 5 bases respectively, with 9 bases between them. Germline V gives CDR1 SNHLY, CDR2 FYNNEI. CDR3 nucleotides: TGTGCCAGCAGTGAACGTCAGGGGTATGGCTACACCTTC. Encoded protein: CASSERQGYGYTF.

The rearrangement joins TRBV4-3 to TRBJ2-7, with D possibly TRBD1 on 5 matching bases. CDR1 is LGHNA and CDR2 is YSLEER in the germline V gene. Between the trimmed V and J ends, which lost 0 bases and 3 bases, there was a span of 12 bases. The CDR3 spans 15 residues. The CDR3: CASSQDQGRHYEQYF. The CDR3 region has the DNA TGCGCCAGCAGCCAAGACCAGGGTCGACACTACGAGCAGTACTTC.

The chain uses TRBV18 and TRBJ2-1, with TRBD2 matching 12 bases. Germline loops: CDR1 KGHSH, CDR2 LQKENI. The CDR3 loop spans 16 amino acids. V shed 0 bases and J 9 bases; nucleotides not matched to a gene: 6. CDR3 sequence: CASSPPILAGGGEQFF. The CDR3, as DNA: TGTGCCAGCTCACCACCAATACTAGCGGGAGGAGGTGAGCAGTTCTTC.

This chain uses TRBV7-3 with TRBJ2-1; TRBD1 might be the D (5 bases). Trimming left V 5 bases short and J 6 bases short, with 17 bases between. Germline lookup yields CDR1 SGHTA and CDR2 FQGTGA. CDR3 length: 15 residues. The chain's CDR3 is CASSQRGGQPNEQFF. CDR3 DNA sequence: TGTGCCAGCAGCCAAAGGGGTGGGCAGCCCAATGAGCAGTTCTTC.